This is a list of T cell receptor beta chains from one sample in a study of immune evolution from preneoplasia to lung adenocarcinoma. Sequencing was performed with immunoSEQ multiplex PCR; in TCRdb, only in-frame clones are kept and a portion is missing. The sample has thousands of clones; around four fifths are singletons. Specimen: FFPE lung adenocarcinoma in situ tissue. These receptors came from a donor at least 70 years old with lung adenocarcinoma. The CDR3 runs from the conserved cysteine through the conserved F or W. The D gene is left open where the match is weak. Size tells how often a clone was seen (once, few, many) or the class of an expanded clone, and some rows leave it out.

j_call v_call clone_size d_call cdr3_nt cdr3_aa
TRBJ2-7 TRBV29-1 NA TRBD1 TGCAGCGCCGGGGACAGGGCCTACGAGCAGTACTTC CSAGDRAYEQYF
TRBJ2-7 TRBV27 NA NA TGTGCCAGCAGTTTACGGCGGAAGAGCTCCTACGAGCAGTACTTC CASSLRRKSSYEQYF
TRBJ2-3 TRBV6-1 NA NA TGTGCCAGCAGTGGAATTGAAGATACGCAGTATTTT CASSGIEDTQYF
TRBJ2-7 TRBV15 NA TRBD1 TGTGCCACCAGCAGAGAGAGGACAGGGGACGAGCAGTACTTC CATSRERTGDEQYF
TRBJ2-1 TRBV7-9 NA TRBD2 TGTGCCAGCAGCATTAGCGGGAGATCGGGGAATGAGCAGTTCTTC CASSISGRSGNEQFF
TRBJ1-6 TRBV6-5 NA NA TGTGCCAGCAGTTACACGACAGGAGATAATTCACCCCTCCACTTT CASSYTTGDNSPLHF
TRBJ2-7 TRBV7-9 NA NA TGTGCCAGCAGCTCCACCTACGAGCAGTACTTC CASSSTYEQYF
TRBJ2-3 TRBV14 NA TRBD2 TGTGCCAGCAGCCAACATCTAGCGGGAGCGCAGTATTTT CASSQHLAGAQYF
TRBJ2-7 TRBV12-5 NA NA TGTGCTAGTGGCACGGGTTTGGCGGGAGAGCAGTACTTC CASGTGLAGEQYF
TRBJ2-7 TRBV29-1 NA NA TGCAGCGTACTCGGGTTTTTGAGGGAGAGCTCCTACGAGCAGTACTTC CSVLGFLRESSYEQYF
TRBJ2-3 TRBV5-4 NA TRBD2 TGTGCCAGCAGCTTGGCCCCCCTAGCGGTTAGCACAGATACGCAGTATTTT CASSLAPLAVSTDTQYF
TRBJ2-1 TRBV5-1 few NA TGCGCCAGCAGCTTGGTGCAAGAGCAGTTCTTC CASSLVQEQFF
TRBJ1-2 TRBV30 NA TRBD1 TGTGCCTGGACTCGTGACAGGGATTTTAACTATGGCTACACCTTC CAWTRDRDFNYGYTF
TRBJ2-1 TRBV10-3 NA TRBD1 TGTGCCATCAGGGCGGGACAGGGCTTAGGGAATGAGCAGTTCTTC CAIRAGQGLGNEQFF
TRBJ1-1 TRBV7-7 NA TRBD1 TGTGCTAGCAGCCCAAACAGGGGCCCCTTTGACGCTGAAGCTTTCTTT CASSPNRGPFDAEAFF
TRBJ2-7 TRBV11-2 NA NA TGTGCCAGCAGTCAGGACTCGTCCTACGAGCAGTACTTC CASSQDSSYEQYF
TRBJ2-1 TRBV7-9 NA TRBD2 TGTGCCAGCAGCTTAGGACTAGCGGGAGACAATGAGCAGTTCTTC CASSLGLAGDNEQFF
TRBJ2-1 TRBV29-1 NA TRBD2 TGCAGCGTTGATGAATTTAGCGGGAGGCCGGGTGAGCAGTTCTTC CSVDEFSGRPGEQFF
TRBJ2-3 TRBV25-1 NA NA TGTGCCAGCAGTGAATACCCGAACACAGATACGCAGTATTTT CASSEYPNTDTQYF
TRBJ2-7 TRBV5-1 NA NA TGCGCCAGCAGCTGGACCTACGAGCAGTACTTC CASSWTYEQYF
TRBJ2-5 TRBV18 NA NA TGTGCCAGCTCACCCGCAGAGACCCATCTAGCTCCGGAGACCCAGTACTTC CASSPAETHLAPETQYF
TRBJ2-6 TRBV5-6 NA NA TGTGCCAGCAGCTGGGGACCCGGGGCTGGGGCCAACGTCCTGACTTTC CASSWGPGAGANVLTF
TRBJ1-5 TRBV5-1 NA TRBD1 TGCGCCAGCAGCCCTACGACAGGGGGGAATCAGCCCCAGCATTTT CASSPTTGGNQPQHF
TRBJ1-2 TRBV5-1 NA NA TGCGCCAGCAGCCCCGGGGGCTCAACCACTAACTATGGCTACACCTTC CASSPGGSTTNYGYTF
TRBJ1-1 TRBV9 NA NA TGTGCCAGCAGCGCCGGGACGTTGAACACTGAAGCTTTCTTT CASSAGTLNTEAFF
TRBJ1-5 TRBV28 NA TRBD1 TGTGCCAGCAACCCCTCTCCAGGGACAGGGAATCAGCCCCAGCATTTT CASNPSPGTGNQPQHF
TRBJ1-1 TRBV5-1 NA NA TGCGCCAGCAGCGCTTTACGGGGGAACACTGAAGCTTTCTTT CASSALRGNTEAFF
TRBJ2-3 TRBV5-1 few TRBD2 TGCGCCAGCAGCTTGGTGGCTAGCGGGACGGATACGCAGTATTTT CASSLVASGTDTQYF
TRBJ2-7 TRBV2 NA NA TGTGCCAGCAGTGAGTCCCGTTACGAGCAGTACTTC CASSESRYEQYF
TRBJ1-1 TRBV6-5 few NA TGTGCCAGCAGTTACACCCCAGGGTCTCCTGAAGCTTTCTTT CASSYTPGSPEAFF
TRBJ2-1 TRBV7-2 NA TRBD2 TGTGCCAGCAGCTTACTGGCGGGAGATTGGAATGAGCAGTTCTTC CASSLLAGDWNEQFF
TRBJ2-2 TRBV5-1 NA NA TGCGCCAGCAGCTTGTCCGGGATGAACACCGGGGAGCTGTTTTTT CASSLSGMNTGELFF
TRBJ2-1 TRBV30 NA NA TGTGCCTGGTCCCGGGACTTGTACAATGAGCAGTTCTTC CAWSRDLYNEQFF
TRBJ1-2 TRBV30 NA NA TGTGCCTGGGAGGGGTCTGGCTACACCTTC CAWEGSGYTF
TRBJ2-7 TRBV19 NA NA TGTGCCAGTAGTATCACAGCCTCCTACGAGCAGTACTTC CASSITASYEQYF
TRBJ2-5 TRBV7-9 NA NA TGTGCCAGCAGCCCCCTAGGAGCACAAGAGACCCAGTACTTC CASSPLGAQETQYF
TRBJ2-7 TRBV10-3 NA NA TGTGCCATCAGTGACCGGGGACCCTACGAGCAGTACTTC CAISDRGPYEQYF
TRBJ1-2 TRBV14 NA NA TGTGCCAGCAGCCAACTAGGGGGGCTCTATGGCTACACCTTC CASSQLGGLYGYTF
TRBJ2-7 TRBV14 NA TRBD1 TGTGCCAGCAGCAGGGACAGGATTTCCTACGAGCAGTACTTC CASSRDRISYEQYF
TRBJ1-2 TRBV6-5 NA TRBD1 TGTGCCAGCACTGACAGGGGCGGCTACACCTTC CASTDRGGYTF
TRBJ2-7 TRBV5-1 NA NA TGCGCCAGCAGCCAAGGTATACAGGGACGGGAATACGAGCAGTACTTC CASSQGIQGREYEQYF
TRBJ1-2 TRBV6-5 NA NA TGTGCCAGCAGTTACTCAGGGGATGGCTACACCTTC CASSYSGDGYTF
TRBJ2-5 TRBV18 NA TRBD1 TGTGCCAGCTCGCGGAGGACAGGGGGCGAGGAGACCCAGTACTTC CASSRRTGGEETQYF
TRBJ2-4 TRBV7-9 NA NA TGTGCCAGCAGCTTAAGTAAAGAAAACATTCAGTACTTC CASSLSKENIQYF
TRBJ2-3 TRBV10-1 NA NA TGCGCCACCCAACAGAGGACAGATACGCAGTATTTT CATQQRTDTQYF
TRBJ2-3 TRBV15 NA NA TGTGCCACCAGCAGAGTCGGGCAGGCCTACTCCGCCACAGATACGCAGTATTTT CATSRVGQAYSATDTQYF
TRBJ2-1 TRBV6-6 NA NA TGTGCCAGCAGACGCCAGGACCAATTGTTCTTC CASRRQDQLFF
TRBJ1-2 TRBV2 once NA TGTGCCAGCAGAGGGGACCTTTTCTATGGCTACACCTTC CASRGDLFYGYTF
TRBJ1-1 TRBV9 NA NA TGTGCCAGCAGCGTAGCCGGAGACACTGAAGCTTTCTTT CASSVAGDTEAFF
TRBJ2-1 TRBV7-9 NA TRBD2 TGTGCCAGCAGCCCCGGGACTAGCGGCAATGAGCAGTTCTTC CASSPGTSGNEQFF
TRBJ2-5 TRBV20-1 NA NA TGCAGTGCCGTGGGGCAAGAGACCCAGTACTTC CSAVGQETQYF
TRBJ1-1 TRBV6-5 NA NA TGTGCCAGCAGGGGAGAGACTGAAGCTTTCTTT CASRGETEAFF
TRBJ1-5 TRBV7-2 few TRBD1 TGTGCCAGCAGCTCGTACGGACAGGGGGGCAATCAGCCCCAGCATTTT CASSSYGQGGNQPQHF
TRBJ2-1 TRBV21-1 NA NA TGTGCCAGCAGCAAATGGGGGTGTCTAGCGGGAGCAAATGAGCAGTTCTTC CASSKWGCLAGANEQFF
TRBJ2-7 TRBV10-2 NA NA TGCGCCAGCAGTGAGTTAGGGTTTCCCTACGAGCAGTACTTC CASSELGFPYEQYF